The following is a TCR beta chain sequence with its context. The antigen remains undetermined. The PCR made use of 60 Vbeta and 13 Jbeta primers. Method: immunoSEQ multiplex PCR; TCRdb's copy keeps in-frame clones and lacks some. The data show about 230,000 clones, almost 85% seen once. The data were taken from a study of cytomegalovirus exposure and HLA in healthy donors. Study-level points and caveats: Prior analysis indicated that the majority of TCR beta V segments exhibited productivity approximately 87% or approximately 30% of the time.

CDR1 and CDR2 from the germline V gene are LNHNV and YYDKDF (reference sequence). V was shortened by 0 bases and J by 1 base, with 6 bases between the two germline ends. This CDR3 contains 14 residues. Sequencing used PBMCs. The source is a woman aged 35 to 49 in good health and CMV-seronegative. The chain links TRBV15 to TRBJ1-1; D gene unclear. The CDR3, as DNA: TGTGCCACCAGCAGAGACTCCGGGAACACTGAAGCTTTCTTT. Its protein product is CATSRDSGNTEAFF.